This T cell receptor (beta chain) derives from a study of cytomegalovirus exposure and HLA in healthy donors. PCR was performed using 60 Vbeta and 13 Jbeta primers. Clones were sequenced by immunoSEQ multiplex PCR, and TCRdb holds only the in-frame ones, with some missing. The data hold 100,000 or so clones, with roughly 80% observed a single time. In regard to this clone: Its antigen is as yet unknown.

The CDR3 is made up of 15 amino acids. Germline CDR1 reads MDHEN; CDR2 reads SYDVKM. The junction had 5 bases not matched to a gene; V was cut back by 3 bases and J by 4 bases. Findings and limits, study-wide: TCR beta V- and J-gene trimming, according to a later analysis, was linked to a missense DCLRE1C variant. Earlier findings revealed that most TCR beta V segments proved productive either about 87% or about 30% of the time.

The TCR sequence derives from a man in his thirties or forties in good health and CMV-seropositive. The sample taken for sequencing was PBMCs. The rearrangement links TRBV28 to TRBJ1-5; 8 bases line up with TRBD1. CDR3 DNA sequence: TGTGCCAGCAGTTTGCCAGGGGGCCAAAATCAGCCCCAGCATTTT. Its protein is CASSLPGGQNQPQHF.